This T cell receptor beta chain was obtained from a study of T cell changes during pregnancy in multiple sclerosis. TCRdb's copy holds only in-frame clones and misses some; the assay was immunoSEQ multiplex PCR. Of approximately 84,000 clones listed, around 94% are singletons. This CDR3 has 12 amino acids. The V gene end was trimmed by 7 bases and the J gene end by 5 bases; junction bases not matched to a gene: 5. From germline, CDR1 is SNHLY and CDR2 FYNNEI. The V call is TRBV2, the J call TRBJ2-7, with 7 bases aligning to TRBD1. The material was peripheral blood, obtained in the second trimester of pregnancy. The receptor comes from a female donor in good health, enrolled as a control in a pregnancy study. The CDR3 nucleotides read TGTGCCAGCAATCGGGACAGCGACGAGCAGTACTTC. It specifies CASNRDSDEQYF.